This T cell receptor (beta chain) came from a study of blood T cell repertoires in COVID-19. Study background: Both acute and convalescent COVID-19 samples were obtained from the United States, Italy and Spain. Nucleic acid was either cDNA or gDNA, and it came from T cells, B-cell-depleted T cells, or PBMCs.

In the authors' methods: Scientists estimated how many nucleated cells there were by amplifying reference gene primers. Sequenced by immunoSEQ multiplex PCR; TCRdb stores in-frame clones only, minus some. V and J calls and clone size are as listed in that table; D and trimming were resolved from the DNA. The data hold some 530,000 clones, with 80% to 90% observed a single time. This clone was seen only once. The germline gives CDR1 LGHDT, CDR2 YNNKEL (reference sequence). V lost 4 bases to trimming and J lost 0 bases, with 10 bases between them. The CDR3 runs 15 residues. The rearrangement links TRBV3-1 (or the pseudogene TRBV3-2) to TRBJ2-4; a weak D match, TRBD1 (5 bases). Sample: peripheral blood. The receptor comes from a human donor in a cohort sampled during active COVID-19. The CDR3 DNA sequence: TGTGCCAGCAGCCGGGGCGGAGTAGCCAAAAACATTCAGTACTTC. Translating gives CASSRGGVAKNIQYF.